This T cell receptor beta chain is drawn from a study of shared clonotypes between healthy human individuals. Germline V CDR1 and CDR2: MRHNA, SNTAGT. CDR3 length equals 15 residues. V lost 5 bases, J lost 5 bases, and 19 bases lay in between. Clones were read by immunoSEQ multiplex PCR, and TCRdb kept only the in-frame ones, dropping some. The sample lists around 980,000 clones, around 78% occurring once. This clone was found a few times. This chain uses TRBV6-4 with TRBJ2-7; either TRBD1 or TRBD2 may supply D (6 bases each). Sequencing used memory CD4+ T cells from PBMCs. The sample's subset: CD45RA-negative fraction. This sequence was found in a man between 18 and 29 years old in good health. Some clones in this sample may be carry-over from other donors' samples. The CDR3 loop is CASSNRGRIGDEQYF. CDR3 nucleotides: TGTGCCAGCAGTAATAGGGGGAGGATTGGCGACGAGCAGTACTTC.